The 2 T cell receptor beta chains below all came from one sample that was sequenced in a study of T cells in Graves' hyperthyroidism and ophthalmopathy. RNA transcripts yielded amplified TCR beta CDR3 regions. HTBI primers drove first-round RT-PCR of the TCR CDR3. Each CDR3 protein gets one entry after TCRdb re-called the multiplex PCR reads with MiXCR. Seen here are more than 450,000 distinct CDR3 sequences, nearly 20% observed once, and the top ten hold about 50%. Sequencing was done on a sample of blood. These receptors were taken from a man aged 35-49 years with Graves' ophthalmopathy.

This clonotype was counted only a few times. The chain uses TRBV5-1 and TRBJ2-7; 8 nucleotides agree with TRBD2. Per germline, CDR1 SGHRS and CDR2 YFSETQ. The CDR3 has 15 residues. The ends lost 7 bases at V and 4 bases at J; junction bases unmatched: 13. The CDR3 DNA sequence: TGCGCCAGCGCCACGGGGGGGACGGGAGGGTACGAGCAGTACTTC. This gives the protein CASATGGTGGYEQYF. The full variable domain, rest sourced from reference TRBV5-1 and TRBJ2-7, is KAGVTQTPRYLIKTRGQQVTLSCSPISGHRSVSWYQQTPGQGLQFLFEYFSETQRNKGNFPGRFSGRQFSNSRSEMNVSTLELGDSALYLCASATGGTGGYEQYFGPGTRLTVT.

V is TRBV5-1 and J is TRBJ1-2, with D perhaps matching TRBD1 (5 bases). The CDR3 has 13 residues. CDR1 and CDR2 from the germline V gene are SGHRS and YFSETQ. Trimming left V 0 bases short and J 6 bases short, with 9 bases between. The CDR3, as DNA: TGCGCCAGCAGCTTGGCCCCCAGGGATGGCTACACCTTC. This sequence encodes CASSLAPRDGYTF. The full variable domain, completed using reference TRBV5-1 and TRBJ1-2, is KAGVTQTPRYLIKTRGQQVTLSCSPISGHRSVSWYQQTPGQGLQFLFEYFSETQRNKGNFPGRFSGRQFSNSRSEMNVSTLELGDSALYLCASSLAPRDGYTFGSGTRLTVV.